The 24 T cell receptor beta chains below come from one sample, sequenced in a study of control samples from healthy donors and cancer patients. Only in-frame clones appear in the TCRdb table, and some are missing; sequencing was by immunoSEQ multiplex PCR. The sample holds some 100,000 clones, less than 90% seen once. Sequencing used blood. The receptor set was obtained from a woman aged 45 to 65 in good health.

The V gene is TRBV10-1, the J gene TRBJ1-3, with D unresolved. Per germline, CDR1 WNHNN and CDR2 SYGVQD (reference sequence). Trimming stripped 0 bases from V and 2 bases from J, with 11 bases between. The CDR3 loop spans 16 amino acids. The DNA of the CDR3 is TGCGCCAGCAGTGAGTCGGAGTTTGCGGCTGGAAACACCATATATTTT. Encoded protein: CASSESEFAAGNTIYF.

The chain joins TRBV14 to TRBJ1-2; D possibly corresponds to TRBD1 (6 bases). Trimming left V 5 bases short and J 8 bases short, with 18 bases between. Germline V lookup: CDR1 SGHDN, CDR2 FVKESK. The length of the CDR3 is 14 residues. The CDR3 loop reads CASSGQQGPWGYTF. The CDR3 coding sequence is TGTGCCAGCAGCGGACAGCAGGGCCCCTGGGGCTACACCTTC. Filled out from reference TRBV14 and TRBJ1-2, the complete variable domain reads EAGVTQFPSHSVIEKGQTVTLRCDPISGHDNLYWYRRVMGKEIKFLLHFVKESKQDESGMPNNRFLAERTGGTYSTLKVQPAELEDSGVYFCASSGQQGPWGYTFGSGTRLTVV.

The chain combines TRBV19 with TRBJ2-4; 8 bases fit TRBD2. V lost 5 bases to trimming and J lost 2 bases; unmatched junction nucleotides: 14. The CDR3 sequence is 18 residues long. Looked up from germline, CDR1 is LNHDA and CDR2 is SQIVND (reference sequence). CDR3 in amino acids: CASSGLPGLGLPKNIQYF. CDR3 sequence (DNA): TGTGCCAGTAGTGGATTACCGGGACTAGGGTTGCCCAAAAACATTCAGTACTTC.

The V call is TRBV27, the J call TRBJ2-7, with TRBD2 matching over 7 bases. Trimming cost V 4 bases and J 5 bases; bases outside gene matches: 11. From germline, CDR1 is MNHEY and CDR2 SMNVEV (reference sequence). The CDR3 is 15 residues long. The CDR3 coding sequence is TGTGCCAGCAGTTCCGTGGGAGGGCCGAATGACGAGCAGTACGTC. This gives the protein CASSSVGGPNDEQYV.

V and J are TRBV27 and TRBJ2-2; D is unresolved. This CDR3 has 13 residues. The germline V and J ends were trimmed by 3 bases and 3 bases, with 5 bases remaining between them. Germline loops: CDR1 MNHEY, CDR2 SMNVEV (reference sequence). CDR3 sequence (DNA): TGTGCCAGCAGTTTGGGTGACACCGGGGAGCTGTTTTTT. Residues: CASSLGDTGELFF.

The CDR3 nucleotides are TGTGCCAGCAGCCCTCTTTGGCTCTCCAAGGACACGCAGTATTTT. The encoded protein is CASSPLWLSKDTQYF. The chain combines TRBV7-9 with TRBJ2-3, with D uncertain. Germline CDR1 and CDR2: SEHNR and FQNEAQ (reference sequence). Trimming left V 5 bases short and J 9 bases short, with 21 bases between. This CDR3 region has 15 residues.

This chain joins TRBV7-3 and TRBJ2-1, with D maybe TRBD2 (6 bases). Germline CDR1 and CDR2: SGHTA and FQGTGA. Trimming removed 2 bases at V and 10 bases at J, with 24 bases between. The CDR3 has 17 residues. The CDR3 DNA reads TGTGCCAGCAGCTTAGGGTGGGGGATCCTAGCGCTAAAGGAGCAGTTCTTC. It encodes CASSLGWGILALKEQFF.

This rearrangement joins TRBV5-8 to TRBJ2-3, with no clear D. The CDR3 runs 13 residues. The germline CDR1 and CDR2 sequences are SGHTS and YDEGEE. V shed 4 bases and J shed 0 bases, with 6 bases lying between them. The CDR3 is CASSADSTDTQYF. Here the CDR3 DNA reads TGTGCCAGCAGCGCCGACAGCACAGATACGCAGTATTTT.

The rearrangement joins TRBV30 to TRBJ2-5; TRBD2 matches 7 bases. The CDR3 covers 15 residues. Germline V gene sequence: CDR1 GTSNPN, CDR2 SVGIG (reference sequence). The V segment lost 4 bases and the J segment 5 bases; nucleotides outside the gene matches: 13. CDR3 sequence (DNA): TGTGCCTGGACTTCTGATTACGCGGGAGATGAGACCCAGTACTTC. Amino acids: CAWTSDYAGDETQYF.

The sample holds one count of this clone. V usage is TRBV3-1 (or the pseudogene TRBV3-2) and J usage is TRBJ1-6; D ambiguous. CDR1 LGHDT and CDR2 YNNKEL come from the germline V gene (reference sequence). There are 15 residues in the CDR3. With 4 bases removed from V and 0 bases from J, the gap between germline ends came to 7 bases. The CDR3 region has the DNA TGTGCCAGCAGCCCCGGCAACTCCTATAATTCACCCCTCCACTTT. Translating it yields CASSPGNSYNSPLHF.

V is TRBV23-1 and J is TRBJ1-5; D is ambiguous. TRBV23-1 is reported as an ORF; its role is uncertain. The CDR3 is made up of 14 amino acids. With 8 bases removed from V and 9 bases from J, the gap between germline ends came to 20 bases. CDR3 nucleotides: TGCGCCAGCTTGACTCCCGGGCCGATGTGGCCCCAGCATTTT. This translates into CASLTPGPMWPQHF.

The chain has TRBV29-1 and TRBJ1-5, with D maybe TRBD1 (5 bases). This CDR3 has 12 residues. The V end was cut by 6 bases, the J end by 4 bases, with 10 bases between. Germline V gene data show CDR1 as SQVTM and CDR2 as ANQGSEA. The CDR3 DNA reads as TGCAGCGTCGGGACGGGGAATCAGCCCCAGCATTTT. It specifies CSVGTGNQPQHF.

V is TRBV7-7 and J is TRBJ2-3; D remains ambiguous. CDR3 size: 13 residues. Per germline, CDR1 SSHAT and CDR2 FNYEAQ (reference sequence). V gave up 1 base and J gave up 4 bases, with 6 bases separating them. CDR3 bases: TGTGCCAGCAGCTTAGGGTGGTCAGATACGCAGTATTTT. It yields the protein CASSLGWSDTQYF.

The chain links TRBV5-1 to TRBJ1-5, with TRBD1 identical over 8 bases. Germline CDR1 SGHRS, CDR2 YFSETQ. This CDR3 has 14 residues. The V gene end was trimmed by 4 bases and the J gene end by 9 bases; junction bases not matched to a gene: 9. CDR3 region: CASSVTGEFGPQHF. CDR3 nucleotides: TGCGCCAGCAGCGTGACAGGGGAGTTTGGGCCCCAGCATTTT. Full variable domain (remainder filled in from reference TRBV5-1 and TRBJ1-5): KAGVTQTPRYLIKTRGQQVTLSCSPISGHRSVSWYQQTPGQGLQFLFEYFSETQRNKGNFPGRFSGRQFSNSRSEMNVSTLELGDSALYLCASSVTGEFGPQHFGDGTRLSIL.

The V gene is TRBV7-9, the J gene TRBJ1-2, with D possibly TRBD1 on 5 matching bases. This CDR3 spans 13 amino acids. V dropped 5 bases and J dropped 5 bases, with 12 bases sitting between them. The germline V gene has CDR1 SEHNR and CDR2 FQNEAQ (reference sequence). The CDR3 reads CASSVGTAYGYTF. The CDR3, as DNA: TGTGCCAGCAGCGTCGGGACCGCTTATGGCTACACCTTC.

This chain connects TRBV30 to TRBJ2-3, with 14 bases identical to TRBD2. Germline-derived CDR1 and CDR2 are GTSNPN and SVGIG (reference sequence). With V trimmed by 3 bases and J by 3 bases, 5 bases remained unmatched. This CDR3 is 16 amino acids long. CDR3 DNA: TGTGCCTGGAGCCGTGGGACTAGCGGGGGAACAGATACGCAGTATTTT. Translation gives CAWSRGTSGGTDTQYF.

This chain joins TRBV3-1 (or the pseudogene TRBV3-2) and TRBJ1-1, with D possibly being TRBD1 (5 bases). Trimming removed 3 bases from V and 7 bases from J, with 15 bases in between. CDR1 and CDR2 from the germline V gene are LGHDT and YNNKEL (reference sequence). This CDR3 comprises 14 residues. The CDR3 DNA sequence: TGTGCCAGCAGCCAGGTTTCAGGGCGGGTTGAAGCTTTCTTT. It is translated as CASSQVSGRVEAFF.

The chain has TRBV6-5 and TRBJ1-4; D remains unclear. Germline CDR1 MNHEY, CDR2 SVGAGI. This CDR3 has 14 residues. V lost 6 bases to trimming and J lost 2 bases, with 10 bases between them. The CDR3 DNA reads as TGTGCCAGCAGCCTAGGGAATACTAATGAAAAACTGTTTTTT. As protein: CASSLGNTNEKLFF.

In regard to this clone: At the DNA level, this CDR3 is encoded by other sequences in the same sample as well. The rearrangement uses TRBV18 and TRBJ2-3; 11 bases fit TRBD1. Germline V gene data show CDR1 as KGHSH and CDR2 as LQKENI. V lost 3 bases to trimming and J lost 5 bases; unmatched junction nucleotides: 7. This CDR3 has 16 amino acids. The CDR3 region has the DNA TGTGCCAGCTCACCGCCGGACAGGGGGCATAGAGATACGCAGTATTTT. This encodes CASSPPDRGHRDTQYF.

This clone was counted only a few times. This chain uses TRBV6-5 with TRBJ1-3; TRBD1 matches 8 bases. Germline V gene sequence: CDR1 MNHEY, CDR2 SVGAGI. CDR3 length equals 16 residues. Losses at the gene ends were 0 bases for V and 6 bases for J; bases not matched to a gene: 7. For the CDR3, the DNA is TGTGCCAGCAGTTACTCGAAGTCTCAGGGGGCAAACACCATATATTTT. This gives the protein CASSYSKSQGANTIYF.

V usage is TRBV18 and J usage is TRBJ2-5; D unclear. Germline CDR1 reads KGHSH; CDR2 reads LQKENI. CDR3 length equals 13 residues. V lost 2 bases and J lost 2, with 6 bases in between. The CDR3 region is CASSPYRQETQYF. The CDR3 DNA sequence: TGTGCCAGCTCACCATATAGACAAGAGACCCAGTACTTC.

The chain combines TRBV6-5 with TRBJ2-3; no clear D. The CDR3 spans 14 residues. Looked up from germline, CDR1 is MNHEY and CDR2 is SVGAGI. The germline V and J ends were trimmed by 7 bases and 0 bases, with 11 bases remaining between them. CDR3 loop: CASKPRPSTDTQYF. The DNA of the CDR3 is TGTGCCAGCAAGCCCCGCCCTAGCACAGATACGCAGTATTTT.

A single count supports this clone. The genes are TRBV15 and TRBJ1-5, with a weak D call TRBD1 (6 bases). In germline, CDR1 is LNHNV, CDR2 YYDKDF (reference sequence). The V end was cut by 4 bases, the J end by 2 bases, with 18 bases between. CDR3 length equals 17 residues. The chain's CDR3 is CATSTKLGGWGNQPQHF. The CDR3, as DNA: TGTGCCACCAGCACCAAATTAGGGGGTTGGGGCAATCAGCCCCAGCATTTT.

CDR3 region: CASSRSGAEGVGYTQYF. The CDR3 DNA follows: TGTGCCAGCAGCCGTTCCGGAGCGGAGGGGGTGGGGTATACGCAGTATTTT. V is TRBV7-2 and J is TRBJ2-3, with D perhaps given as TRBD1 or TRBD2 (6 bases each). CDR1 SGHTA and CDR2 FQGNSA come from the germline V gene. V was shortened by 5 bases and J by 7 bases, with 25 bases between the two germline ends. This CDR3 has 17 amino acids.